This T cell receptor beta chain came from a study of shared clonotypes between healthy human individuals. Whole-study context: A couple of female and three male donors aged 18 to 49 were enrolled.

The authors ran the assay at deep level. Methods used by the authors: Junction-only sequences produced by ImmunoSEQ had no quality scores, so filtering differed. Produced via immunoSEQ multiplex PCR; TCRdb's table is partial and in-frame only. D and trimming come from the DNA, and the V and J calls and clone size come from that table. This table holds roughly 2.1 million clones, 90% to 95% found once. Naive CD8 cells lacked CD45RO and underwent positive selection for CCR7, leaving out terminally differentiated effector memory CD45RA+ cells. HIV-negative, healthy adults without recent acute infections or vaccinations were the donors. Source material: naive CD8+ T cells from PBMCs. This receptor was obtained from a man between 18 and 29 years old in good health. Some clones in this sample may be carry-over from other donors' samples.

The DNA of the CDR3 is TGCGCCAGCAGCTTGGGCCGCGGGACAGGGGACTACGAGCAGTACTTC. It yields the protein CASSLGRGTGDYEQYF. The chain couples TRBV5-1 to TRBJ2-7, with 10 nucleotides matching TRBD1. The CDR3 spans 16 residues. Germline CDR1 and CDR2: SGHRS and YFSETQ. Trimming cost V 0 bases and J 3 bases; bases outside gene matches: 6.